This TCR beta chain stems from a study of response to subunit inactivated influenza vaccine. Findings and limits, study-wide: Every seasonal influenza vaccination brings in few new T cells, the authors suggested.

In regard to this clonotype: Its target is unknown.

This CDR3 is built from 15 residues. Trimming removed 1 base at V and 0 bases at J, with 7 bases between. Germline CDR1 reads SGHTA; CDR2 reads FQGNSA. TCRdb re-analysed the RT-PCR reads in MiXCR, keeping a single row per CDR3 protein. The sample yields 500,000 to 600,000 distinct CDR3 sequences, approximately 7.1% seen once. V usage is TRBV7-2 and J usage is TRBJ1-3, with D unresolved. The sequence was collected from a man between 45 and 75 years old who received an inactivated influenza vaccine. The specimen comprised PBMCs from blood, sampled less than 30 months after vaccination. CDR3 sequence: CASSLGLPSGNTIYF. In DNA form, the CDR3 reads TGTGCCAGCAGCTTAGGACTGCCCTCTGGAAACACCATATATTTT.